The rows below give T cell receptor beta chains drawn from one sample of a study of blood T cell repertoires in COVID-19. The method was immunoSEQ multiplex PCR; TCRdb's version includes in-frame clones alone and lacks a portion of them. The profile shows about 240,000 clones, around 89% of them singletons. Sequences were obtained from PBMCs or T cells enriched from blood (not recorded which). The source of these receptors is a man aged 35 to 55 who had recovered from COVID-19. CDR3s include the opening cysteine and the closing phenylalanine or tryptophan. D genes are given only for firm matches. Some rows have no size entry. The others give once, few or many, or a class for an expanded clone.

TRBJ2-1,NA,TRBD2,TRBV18,CASSPSGGNNEQFF,TGTGCCAGCTCTCCTAGCGGGGGCAACAATGAGCAGTTCTTC
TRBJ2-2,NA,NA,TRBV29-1,CSVEMRGLNTGELFF,TGCAGCGTTGAAATGCGGGGACTGAACACCGGGGAGCTGTTTTTT
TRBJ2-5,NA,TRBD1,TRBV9,CASSGGTGQPWAQYF,TGTGCCAGCAGCGGGGGGACAGGCCAACCGTGGGCCCAGTACTTC
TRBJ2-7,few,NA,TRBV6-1,CASSEQGKPTYEQYF,TGTGCCAGCAGTGAGCAGGGGAAACCCACCTACGAGCAGTACTTC
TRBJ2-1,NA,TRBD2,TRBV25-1,CASSRRGRADEQFF,TGTGCCAGCAGCCGCCGCGGGAGGGCCGATGAGCAGTTCTTC
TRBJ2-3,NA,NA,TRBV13,CASSLGRGSGRGTDTQYF,TGTGCCAGCAGCTTAGGCCGGGGCAGCGGCAGGGGAACAGATACGCAGTATTTT
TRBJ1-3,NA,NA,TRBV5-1,CASSLTGNTIYF,TGCGCCAGCAGCTTGACAGGAAACACCATATATTTT
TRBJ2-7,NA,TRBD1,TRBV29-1,CSVSTGGNYEQYF,TGCAGCGTATCGACAGGGGGAAACTACGAGCAGTACTTC
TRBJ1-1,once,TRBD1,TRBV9,CASRETGDTEAFF,TGTGCCAGCAGAGAGACAGGGGACACTGAAGCTTTCTTT
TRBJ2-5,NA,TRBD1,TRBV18,CASSGTGDTQYF,TGTGCCAGCTCCGGGACAGGGGATACCCAGTACTTC
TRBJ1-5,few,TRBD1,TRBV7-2,CASSLVPRQGGQPQHF,TGTGCCAGCAGCTTAGTTCCCCGACAGGGCGGTCAGCCCCAGCATTTT
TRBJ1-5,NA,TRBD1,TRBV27,CASSLSAGQGYQPQHF,TGTGCCAGCAGTTTATCGGCCGGACAGGGATATCAGCCCCAGCATTTT
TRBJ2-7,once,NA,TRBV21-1,CASSGLETPYEQYF,TGTGCCAGCAGCGGGCTCGAGACCCCCTACGAGCAGTACTTC
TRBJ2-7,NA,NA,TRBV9,CASSEERYEQYF,TGTGCCAGCAGCGAAGAGCGCTACGAGCAGTACTTC
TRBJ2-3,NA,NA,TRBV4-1,CASSQDQSRALTRPYF,TGCGCCAGCAGCCAAGACCAAAGCCGTGCCCTAACCAGGCCGTATTTT
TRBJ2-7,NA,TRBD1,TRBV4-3,CASSQDPGDRGPEQYF,TGCGCCAGCAGCCAAGATCCGGGGGACAGGGGGCCCGAGCAGTACTTC
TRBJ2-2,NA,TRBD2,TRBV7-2,CASRINSGGNTGELFF,TGTGCCAGCAGAATTAATAGCGGGGGAAACACCGGGGAGCTGTTTTTT
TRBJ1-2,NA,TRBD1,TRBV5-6,CASSLPTGQGSGYTF,TGTGCCAGCAGCTTGCCAACGGGACAGGGGTCTGGCTACACCTTC
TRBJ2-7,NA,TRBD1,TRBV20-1,CSARLPGQRNF,TGCAGTGCTAGACTTCCGGGACAGCGGAACTTC
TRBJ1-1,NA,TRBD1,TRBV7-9,CASSGGQEYMNTEAFF,TGTGCCAGCAGCGGGGGACAGGAGTATATGAACACTGAAGCTTTCTTT
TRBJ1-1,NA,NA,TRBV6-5,CASSPQGKGNTEAFF,TGTGCCAGCAGTCCACAGGGTAAAGGGAACACTGAAGCTTTCTTT
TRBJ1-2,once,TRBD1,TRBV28,CASSLWDRDDGYTF,TGTGCCAGCAGTTTATGGGACAGGGATGATGGCTACACCTTC
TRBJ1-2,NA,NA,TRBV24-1,CATSDSGLSGGYTF,TGTGCCACCAGTGATTCCGGCCTCTCGGGTGGCTACACCTTC
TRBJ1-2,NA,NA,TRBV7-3,CASSFGGDGYTF,TGTGCCAGCAGCTTCGGAGGGGACGGCTACACCTTC
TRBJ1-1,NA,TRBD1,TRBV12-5,CASGSGQGAPSNTEAFF,TGTGCTAGTGGATCTGGACAGGGGGCCCCGTCGAACACTGAAGCTTTCTTT
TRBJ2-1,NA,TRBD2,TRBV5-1,CASSPGTSGPSSYNEQFF,TGCGCCAGCAGTCCCGGGACTAGCGGGCCGAGCTCCTACAATGAGCAGTTCTTC
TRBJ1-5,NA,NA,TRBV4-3,CASSQDLGAGQPQHF,TGCGCCAGCAGCCAAGATCTGGGGGCGGGTCAGCCCCAGCATTTT
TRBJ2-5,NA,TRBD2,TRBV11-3,CASSLGRGVETQYF,TGTGCCAGCAGCTTAGGCCGGGGGGTGGAGACCCAGTACTTC
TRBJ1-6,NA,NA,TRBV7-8,CASSRSSGRSPLHF,TGTGCCAGCAGCCGATCATCTGGGAGGTCACCCCTCCACTTT
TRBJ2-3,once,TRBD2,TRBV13,CASSLGLASDRGDTQYF,TGTGCCAGCAGCTTAGGACTAGCGTCAGACCGGGGGGATACGCAGTATTTT
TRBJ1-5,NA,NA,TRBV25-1,CASSEERNQPQHF,TGTGCCAGCAGTGAAGAGCGCAATCAGCCCCAGCATTTT
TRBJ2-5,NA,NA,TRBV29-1,CSGLTGWSETQYF,TGCAGCGGATTGACAGGTTGGTCCGAGACCCAGTACTTC
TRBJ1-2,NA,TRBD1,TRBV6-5,CASTRQGANYGYTF,TGTGCCAGCACGCGACAGGGAGCTAACTATGGCTACACCTTC
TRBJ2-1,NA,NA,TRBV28,CASSFSGVGEQFF,TGTGCCAGCAGTTTTTCGGGTGTCGGTGAGCAGTTCTTC
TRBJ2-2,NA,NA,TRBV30,CAWSVSRGTGELFF,TGTGCCTGGAGTGTGAGTAGGGGCACCGGGGAGCTGTTTTTT
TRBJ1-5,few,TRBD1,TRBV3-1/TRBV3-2,CASSKGTGGNQPQHF,TGTGCCAGCAGCAAAGGGACAGGGGGGAATCAGCCCCAGCATTTT
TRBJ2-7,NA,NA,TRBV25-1,CASTPASGEQYF,TGTGCCAGCACCCCGGCTTCAGGCGAGCAGTACTTC
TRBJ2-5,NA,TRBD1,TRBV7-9,CASSLEGGKETQYF,TGTGCCAGCAGCTTGGAAGGGGGCAAAGAGACCCAGTACTTC
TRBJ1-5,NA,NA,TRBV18,CASSPGVSNQPQHF,TGTGCCAGCTCACCCGGGGTTAGCAATCAGCCCCAGCATTTT
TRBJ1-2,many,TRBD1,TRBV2,CASSQQGATNYGYTF,TGTGCCAGCTCACAACAGGGGGCAACTAACTATGGCTACACCTTC